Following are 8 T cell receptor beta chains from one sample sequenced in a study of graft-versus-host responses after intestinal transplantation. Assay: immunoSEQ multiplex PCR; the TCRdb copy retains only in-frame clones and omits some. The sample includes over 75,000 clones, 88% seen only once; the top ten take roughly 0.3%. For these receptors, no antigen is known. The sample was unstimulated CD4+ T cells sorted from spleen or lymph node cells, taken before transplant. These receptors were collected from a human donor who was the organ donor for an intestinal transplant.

The CDR3 nucleotides are TGTGCCAGCAGCTCGGGACGTTGGGGGGATGGCTACACCTTC. Amino acids: CASSSGRWGDGYTF. The V gene is TRBV7-9, the J gene TRBJ1-2; D perhaps matches TRBD1 (5 bases). The V gene's germline CDR1 is SEHNR and CDR2 FQNEAQ (reference sequence). CDR3 length: 14 residues. Between the trimmed V and J ends, which lost 4 bases and 6 bases, there was a span of 15 bases.

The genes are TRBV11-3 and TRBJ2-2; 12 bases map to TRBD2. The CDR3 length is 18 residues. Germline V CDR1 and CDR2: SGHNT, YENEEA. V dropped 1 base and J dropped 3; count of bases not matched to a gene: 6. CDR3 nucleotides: TGTGCCAGCAGCTTAGTAACTAGCGGGGGGCCCTACACCGGGGAGCTGTTTTTT. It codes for CASSLVTSGGPYTGELFF. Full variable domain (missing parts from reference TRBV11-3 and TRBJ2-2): EAGVVQSPRYKIIEKKQPVAFWCNPISGHNTLYWYLQNLGQGPELLIRYENEEAVDDSQLPKDRFSAERLKGVDSTLKIQPAELGDSAVYLCASSLVTSGGPYTGELFFGEGSRLTVL.

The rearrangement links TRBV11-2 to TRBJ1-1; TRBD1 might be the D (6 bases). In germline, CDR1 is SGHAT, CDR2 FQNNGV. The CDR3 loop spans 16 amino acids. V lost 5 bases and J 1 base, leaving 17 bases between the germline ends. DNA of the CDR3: TGTGCCAGCAGCCTCCGGACAGCCCCGGGGAACACTGAAGCTTTCTTT. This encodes CASSLRTAPGNTEAFF.

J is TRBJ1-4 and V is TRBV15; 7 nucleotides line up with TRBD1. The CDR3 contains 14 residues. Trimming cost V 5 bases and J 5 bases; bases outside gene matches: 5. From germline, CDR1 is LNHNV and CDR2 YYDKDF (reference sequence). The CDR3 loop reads CATSEGAGNEKLFF. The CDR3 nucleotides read TGTGCCACCAGCGAGGGGGCGGGGAATGAAAAACTGTTTTTT.

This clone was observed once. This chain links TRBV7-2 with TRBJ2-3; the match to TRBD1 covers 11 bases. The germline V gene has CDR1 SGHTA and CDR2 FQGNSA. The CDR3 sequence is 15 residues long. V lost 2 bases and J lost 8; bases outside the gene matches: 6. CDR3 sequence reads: CASSLRGQGGSTQYF. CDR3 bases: TGTGCCAGCAGCTTAAGGGGACAGGGGGGAAGTACGCAGTATTTT.

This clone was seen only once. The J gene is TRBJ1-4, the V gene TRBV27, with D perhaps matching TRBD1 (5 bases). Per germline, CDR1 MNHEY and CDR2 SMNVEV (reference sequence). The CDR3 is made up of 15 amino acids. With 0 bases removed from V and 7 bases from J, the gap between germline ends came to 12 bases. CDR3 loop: CASSLSGAWGEKLFF. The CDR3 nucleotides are TGTGCCAGCAGTTTATCAGGGGCCTGGGGTGAAAAACTGTTTTTT.

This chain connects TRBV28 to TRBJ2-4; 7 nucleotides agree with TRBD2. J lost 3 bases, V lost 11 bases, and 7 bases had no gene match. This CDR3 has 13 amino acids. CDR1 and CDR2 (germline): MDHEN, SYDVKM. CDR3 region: CASWTRGKNIQYF. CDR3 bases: TGTGCCTCCTGGACTAGAGGCAAAAACATTCAGTACTTC.

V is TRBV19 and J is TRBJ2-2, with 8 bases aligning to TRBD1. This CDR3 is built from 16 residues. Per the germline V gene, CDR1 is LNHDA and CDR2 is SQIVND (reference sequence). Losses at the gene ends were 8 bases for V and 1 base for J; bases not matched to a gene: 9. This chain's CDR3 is CASSRGRGRNTGELFF. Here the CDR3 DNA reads TGTGCCAGTTCACGTGGCAGGGGGCGGAACACCGGGGAGCTGTTTTTT. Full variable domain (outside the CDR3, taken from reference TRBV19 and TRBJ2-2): DGGITQSPKYLFRKEGQNVTLSCEQNLNHDAMYWYRQDPGQGLRLIYYSQIVNDFQKGDIAEGYSVSREKKESFPLTVTSAQKNPTAFYLCASSRGRGRNTGELFFGEGSRLTVL.